The rows below give T cell receptor beta chains drawn from one sample of a study of cytomegalovirus exposure and HLA in healthy donors. TCRdb's table, derived via immunoSEQ multiplex PCR, lists solely in-frame clones and lacks some. The table lists about 92,000 clones. The sequenced sample consisted of PBMCs. These receptor sequences come from a man between 50 and 59 years old in good health and CMV-seropositive. The CDR3 runs from the conserved cysteine through the conserved F or W. Fields, in order: V gene, D gene, J gene, CDR3 DNA, CDR3 protein. The D gene is left open where the match is weak.

>TRBV9|TRBD1|TRBJ1-1
TGTGCCAGCAGCGTGCCGGGGACAGAAAACACTGAAGCTTTCTTT
CASSVPGTENTEAFF
>TRBV6-5|TRBD1|TRBJ1-2
TGTGCCTTGAAGTCGGACAGGGTCAACTATGGCTACACCTTC
CALKSDRVNYGYTF
>TRBV4-1|TRBD2|TRBJ2-3
TGCGCCAGCAGCCAAGCGGGTAGCGGGACGAGCACAGATACGCAGTATTTT
CASSQAGSGTSTDTQYF
>TRBV7-9|NA|TRBJ2-6
TGTGCCAGCAGCCAACAGGGCACTGGGGCCAACGTCCTGACTTTC
CASSQQGTGANVLTF
>TRBV7-2|NA|TRBJ1-2
TGTGCCAGCAGCTTAGGGCCAGCTAACTATGGCTACACCTTC
CASSLGPANYGYTF
>TRBV11-3|TRBD2|TRBJ2-1
TGTGCCAGCAGCTTTAGACTAGCGGGAGGTAATGAGCAGTTCTTC
CASSFRLAGGNEQFF
>TRBV19|NA|TRBJ1-3
TGTGCCAGTAGTGCAGGACAGTTCTCTGGAAACACCATATATTTT
CASSAGQFSGNTIYF
>TRBV27|NA|TRBJ2-7
TGTGCCAGCAGTTTATCGATAATTGGCAGCTACGAGCAGTACTTC
CASSLSIIGSYEQYF
>TRBV6-6|TRBD2|TRBJ2-7
TGTGCCAGCAGTTCCCCTAGCGGGGCCTACGAGCAGTACTTC
CASSSPSGAYEQYF
>TRBV6-6|TRBD2|TRBJ2-1
TGTGCCAGCAGGTCAACTAGCGGGAGGAATGAGCAGTTCTTC
CASRSTSGRNEQFF
>TRBV28|TRBD2|TRBJ2-7
TGTGCCAGCATGCCGGGACTAGCGGCCTACGAGCAGTACTTC
CASMPGLAAYEQYF
>TRBV18|TRBD1|TRBJ1-5
TGTGCCAGCTCACCCGGACAGGATCAGCCCCAGCATTTT
CASSPGQDQPQHF
>TRBV30|NA|TRBJ2-2
TGTGCCTGGAGTGGGCGACTACTTACCGGGGAGCTGTTTTTT
CAWSGRLLTGELFF
>TRBV2|NA|TRBJ1-2
TGTGCCAGCACCAGGGCGGACTATGGCTACACCTTC
CASTRADYGYTF
>TRBV7-2|NA|TRBJ2-3
TGTGCCAGCAGCTTAGGCCCAGTGGCTACGCAGTATTTT
CASSLGPVATQYF
>TRBV11-3|NA|TRBJ2-1
TGTGCCAGCACCGACGGGTGGAGCTCCTACAATGAGCAGTTCTTC
CASTDGWSSYNEQFF
>TRBV6-1|NA|TRBJ1-1
TGTGCCAGCAGTGACCCACAGGTGGGGAACACTGAAGCTTTCTTT
CASSDPQVGNTEAFF
>TRBV5-1|NA|TRBJ1-4
TGCGCCAGCAGCTTGGGAGAGGAAAAACTGTTTTTT
CASSLGEEKLFF
>TRBV18|TRBD2|TRBJ2-1
TGTGCCAGCTCACCACCTGGGACTAGCGGGTACAATGAGCAGTTCTTC
CASSPPGTSGYNEQFF
>TRBV7-9|NA|TRBJ1-1
TGTGCCAGCAGCTTAGCCCATGGGGGCATGAACACTGAAGCTTTCTTT
CASSLAHGGMNTEAFF
>TRBV30|TRBD1|TRBJ1-1
TGTGCCTGGAGTCCCCGGAACAGGGGAAGGTACTTCACTGAAGCTTTCTTT
CAWSPRNRGRYFTEAFF
>TRBV7-2|NA|TRBJ2-7
TGTGCCAGCAGCTTCATCGGAGTGTACGAGCAGTACTTC
CASSFIGVYEQYF
>TRBV13|TRBD2|TRBJ2-7
TGTGCCAGCAGCTTAGGAGGACTAGTCGGCTCCTACGAGCAGTACTTC
CASSLGGLVGSYEQYF
>TRBV13|NA|TRBJ1-2
TGTGCCAGCAGCTGGAGCCGGGACACGTCTAACTATGGCTACACCTTC
CASSWSRDTSNYGYTF
>TRBV5-4|NA|TRBJ1-5
TGTGCCAGCAGCTTGCCCCCCGGGACATTGAGCAATCAGCCCCAGCATTTT
CASSLPPGTLSNQPQHF
>TRBV9|NA|TRBJ1-1
TGTGCCAGCAGCGTCGGGGGGCAGGGAGGTCTCCACACTGAAGCTTTCTTT
CASSVGGQGGLHTEAFF
>TRBV11-2|NA|TRBJ2-7
TGTGCCAGCAGCTCCATAGGACAACCCCGGTACGAGCAGTACTTC
CASSSIGQPRYEQYF